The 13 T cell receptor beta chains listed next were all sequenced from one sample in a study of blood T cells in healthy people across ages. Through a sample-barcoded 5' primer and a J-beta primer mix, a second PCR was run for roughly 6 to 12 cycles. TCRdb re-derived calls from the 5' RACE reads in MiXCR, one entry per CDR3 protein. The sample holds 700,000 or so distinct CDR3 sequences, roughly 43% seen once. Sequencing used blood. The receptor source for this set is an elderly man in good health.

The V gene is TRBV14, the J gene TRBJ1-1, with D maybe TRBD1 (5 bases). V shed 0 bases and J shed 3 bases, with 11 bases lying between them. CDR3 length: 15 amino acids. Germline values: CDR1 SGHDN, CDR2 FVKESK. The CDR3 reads CASSQEWGVDTEAFF. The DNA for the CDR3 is TGTGCCAGCAGCCAAGAGTGGGGGGTCGACACTGAAGCTTTCTTT.

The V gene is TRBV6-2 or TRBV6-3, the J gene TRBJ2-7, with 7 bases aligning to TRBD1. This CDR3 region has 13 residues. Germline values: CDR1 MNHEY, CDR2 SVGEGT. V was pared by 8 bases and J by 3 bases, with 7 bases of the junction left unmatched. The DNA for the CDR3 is TGTGCCAGCCGGGGACAGAACGGCTACGAGCAGTACTTC. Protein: CASRGQNGYEQYF.

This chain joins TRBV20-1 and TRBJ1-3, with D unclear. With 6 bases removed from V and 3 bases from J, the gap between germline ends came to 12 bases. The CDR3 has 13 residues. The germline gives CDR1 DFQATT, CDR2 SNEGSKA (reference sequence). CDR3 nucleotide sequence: TGCAGTGCGGTCCTGAATAGTGGAAACACCATATATTTT. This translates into CSAVLNSGNTIYF.

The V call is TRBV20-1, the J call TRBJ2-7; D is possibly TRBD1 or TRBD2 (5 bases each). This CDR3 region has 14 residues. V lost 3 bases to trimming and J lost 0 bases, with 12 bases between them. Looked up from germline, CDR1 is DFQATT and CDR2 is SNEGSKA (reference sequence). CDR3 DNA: TGCAGTGCTAGCGAGGGGCCCAGCTCCTACGAGCAGTACTTC. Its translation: CSASEGPSSYEQYF.

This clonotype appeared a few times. The CDR3 DNA sequence: TGTGCCAGCACCGGGACAGAACAGAACTCTAACTATGGCTACACCTTC. It is translated as CASTGTEQNSNYGYTF. The gene calls are TRBV6-6 and TRBJ1-2; 7 bases map to TRBD1. This CDR3 spans 16 amino acids. Germline CDR1 reads MNHNY; CDR2 reads SVGAGI (reference sequence). Trimming at V came to 7 bases and at J to 0 bases, leaving 11 bases not matched to a gene.

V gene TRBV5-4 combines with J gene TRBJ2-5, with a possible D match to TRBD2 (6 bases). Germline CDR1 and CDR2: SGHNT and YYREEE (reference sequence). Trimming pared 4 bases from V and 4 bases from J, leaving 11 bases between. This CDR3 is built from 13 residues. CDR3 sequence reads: CASSPAGIETQYF. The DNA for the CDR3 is TGTGCCAGCAGCCCGGCGGGGATAGAGACCCAGTACTTC.

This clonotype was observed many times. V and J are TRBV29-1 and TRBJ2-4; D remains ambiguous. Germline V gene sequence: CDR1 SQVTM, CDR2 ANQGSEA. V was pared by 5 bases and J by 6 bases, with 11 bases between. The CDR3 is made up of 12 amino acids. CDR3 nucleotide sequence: TGCAGCGTTTTTCTGACTGTAAACATTCAGTACTTC. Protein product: CSVFLTVNIQYF.

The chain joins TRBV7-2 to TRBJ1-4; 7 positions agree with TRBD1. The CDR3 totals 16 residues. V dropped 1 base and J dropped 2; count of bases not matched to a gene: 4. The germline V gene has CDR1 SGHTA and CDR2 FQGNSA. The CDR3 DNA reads TGTGCCAGCAGCTTAGGGACCAGGGGGACTAATGAAAAACTGTTTTTT. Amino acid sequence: CASSLGTRGTNEKLFF. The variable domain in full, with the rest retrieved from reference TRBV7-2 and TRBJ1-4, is GAGVSQSPSNKVTEKGKDVELRCDPISGHTALYWYRQSLGQGLEFLIYFQGNSAPDKSGLPSDRFSAERTGGSVSTLTIQRTQQEDSAVYLCASSLGTRGTNEKLFFGSGTQLSVL.

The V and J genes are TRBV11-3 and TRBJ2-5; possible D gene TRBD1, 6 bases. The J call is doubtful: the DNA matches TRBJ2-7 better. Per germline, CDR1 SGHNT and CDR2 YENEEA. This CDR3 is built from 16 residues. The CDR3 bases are TGTGCCAGCAGCCGCGGAGTGGGACACCAAGACTACGAGCAGTACTTC. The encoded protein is CASSRGVGHQDYEQYF.

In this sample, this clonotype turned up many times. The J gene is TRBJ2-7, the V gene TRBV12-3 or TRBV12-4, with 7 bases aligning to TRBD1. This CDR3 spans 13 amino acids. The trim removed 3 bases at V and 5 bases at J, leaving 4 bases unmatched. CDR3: CASSFRQGNEQYF. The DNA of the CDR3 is TGTGCCAGCAGTTTTAGACAGGGTAACGAGCAGTACTTC.

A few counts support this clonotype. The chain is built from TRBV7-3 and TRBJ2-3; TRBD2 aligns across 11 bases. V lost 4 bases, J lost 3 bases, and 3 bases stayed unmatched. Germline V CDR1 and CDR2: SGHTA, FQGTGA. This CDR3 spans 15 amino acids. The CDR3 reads CASSWGLAETDTQYF. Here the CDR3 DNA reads TGTGCCAGCAGCTGGGGACTAGCGGAAACAGATACGCAGTATTTT. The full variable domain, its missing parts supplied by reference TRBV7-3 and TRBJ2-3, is GAGVSQTPSNKVTEKGKYVELRCDPISGHTALYWYRQSLGQGPEFLIYFQGTGAADDSGLPNDRFFAVRPEGSVSTLKIQRTERGDSAVYLCASSWGLAETDTQYFGPGTRLTVL.

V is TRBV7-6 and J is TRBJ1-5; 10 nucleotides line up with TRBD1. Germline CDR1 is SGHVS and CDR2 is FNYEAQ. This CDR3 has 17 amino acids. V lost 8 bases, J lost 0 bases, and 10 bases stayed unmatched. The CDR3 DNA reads TGTGCCAGCGGCGGGGACAGGGGTTTGGTTAGCAATCAGCCCCAGCATTTT. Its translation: CASGGDRGLVSNQPQHF.

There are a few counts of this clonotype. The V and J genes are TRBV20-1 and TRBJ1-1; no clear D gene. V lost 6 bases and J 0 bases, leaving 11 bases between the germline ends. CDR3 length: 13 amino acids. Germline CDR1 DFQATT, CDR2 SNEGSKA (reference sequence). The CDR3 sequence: CSARVTLNTEAFF. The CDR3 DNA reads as TGCAGTGCGCGCGTCACCTTGAACACTGAAGCTTTCTTT.